These 16 T cell receptor beta chains were all obtained from the same sample, sequenced in a study of CD8 T cells in Susac syndrome (dated by TCRdb to 2018 to 2020). The library was generated by the immunoSEQ multiplex PCR assay. RNA was extracted with the RNeasy kit and roughly 0.5 to 1 ug was reverse transcribed using random hexamers. TCRdb applied fastp at Q25 and MiXCR to the public reads, then kept only in-frame beta chains. CDR3 protein duplicates are merged, each entry listing the most common genes and DNA. This sample gives around 220,000 distinct CDR3 sequences in total; roughly 92% of them show up just once. In total, the top ten clones hold about 0.15% of the sample. Sequenced: CD8+ T cells from PBMCs. The receptors were sampled from a human donor with multiple sclerosis.

This chain links TRBV6-1 with TRBJ1-1, with D possibly TRBD1 on 5 matching bases. The germline V gene encodes CDR1 MNHNS and CDR2 SASEGT. V was cut by 7 bases and J by 7 bases, with 16 bases left in between. This CDR3 spans 13 amino acids. For the CDR3, the DNA is TGTGCCAGCAAGGGGCCCAGGGTCGATGAAGCTTTCTTT. Translation: CASKGPRVDEAFF.

The chain employs TRBV9 and TRBJ2-1, with 11 bases fitting TRBD2. Germline V gives CDR1 SGDLS, CDR2 YYNGEE. The CDR3 loop spans 15 amino acids. Trimming removed 1 base from V and 3 bases from J; junction bases left unmatched: 0. CDR3 coding DNA: TGTGCCAGCAGCGTAACTAGCGGGAGCTACAATGAGCAGTTCTTC. Encoded protein: CASSVTSGSYNEQFF.

The V call is TRBV30, the J call TRBJ2-5; no clear D gene. Germline CDR1 is GTSNPN and CDR2 is SVGIG (reference sequence). CDR3 size: 10 residues. Trimming shortened V by 2 bases and J by 5 bases, and 3 bases separated the two germline ends. In DNA, the CDR3 is TGTGCCTGGAGTCGGGAGACCCAGTACTTC. It yields the protein CAWSRETQYF.

The table lists this clonotype with a count of one. This rearrangement joins TRBV9 to TRBJ1-5, with D possibly TRBD1 on 5 matching bases. CDR3 length: 15 amino acids. The V and J ends lost 3 bases and 0 bases respectively, with 10 bases between them. The germline gives CDR1 SGDLS, CDR2 YYNGEE. The CDR3 protein is CASSAGGYSNQPQHF. In DNA, the CDR3 is TGTGCCAGCAGCGCCGGGGGGTATAGCAATCAGCCCCAGCATTTT.

V and J are TRBV27 and TRBJ2-5; 12 bases are a match to TRBD2. This CDR3 is 14 amino acids long. Trimming took 2 bases from V and 5 from J; bases not matched to a gene: 0. Germline CDR1 MNHEY, CDR2 SMNVEV (reference sequence). CDR3 sequence: CASSLGTSGETQYF. CDR3 DNA sequence: TGTGCCAGCAGTTTAGGGACTAGCGGGGAGACCCAGTACTTC.

This clonotype was picked up a small number of times. The genes are TRBV30 and TRBJ1-1; the D gene is possibly TRBD1 (6 bases). Looked up from germline, CDR1 is GTSNPN and CDR2 is SVGIG (reference sequence). V lost 2 bases and J 1 base, leaving 20 bases between the germline ends. This CDR3 comprises 17 residues. As DNA, the CDR3 is TGTGCCTGGAGTAACCTTGCCCCGGGACACCGGAACACTGAAGCTTTCTTT. Its protein product is CAWSNLAPGHRNTEAFF.

The chain combines TRBV5-6 with TRBJ2-7; the D gene is possibly TRBD2 (6 bases). Between the trimmed V and J ends, which lost 4 bases and 4 bases, there was a span of 21 bases. From germline, CDR1 is SGHDT and CDR2 YYEEEE. CDR3 length: 16 residues. The CDR3 DNA reads as TGTGCCAGCAGCCCCCTCGGAGGGTCCCTAGGATACGAGCAGTACTTC. It translates to CASSPLGGSLGYEQYF.

The chain has TRBV7-9 and TRBJ2-5, with 11 bases fitting TRBD1. Unmatched junction bases numbered 6, after V lost 5 bases and J lost 1 base. The CDR3 consists of 16 residues. The germline V gene encodes CDR1 SEHNR and CDR2 FQNEAQ (reference sequence). CDR3 loop: CASSPRTGGGQETQYF. CDR3 sequence (DNA): TGTGCCAGCAGCCCCCGGACAGGGGGCGGCCAAGAGACCCAGTACTTC.

The chain links TRBV3-1 to TRBJ2-1, with 7 bases lining up with TRBD2. V lost 1 base to trimming and J lost 8 bases; unmatched junction nucleotides: 5. The CDR3 is made up of 14 amino acids. The germline V gene has CDR1 LGHDT and CDR2 YNNKEL (reference sequence). CDR3 loop: CASSQVGGNHEQFF. CDR3 bases: TGTGCCAGCAGCCAAGTGGGAGGGAACCATGAGCAGTTCTTC.

The chain uses TRBV4-3 and TRBJ2-2; 12 positions agree with TRBD2. The CDR3 loop spans 17 amino acids. V shed 1 base and J 6 bases; nucleotides not matched to a gene: 6. CDR1 is LGHNA and CDR2 is YSLEER in the germline V gene. The CDR3 nucleotides are TGCGCCAGCAGCCAAGGCCAGACTAGCGGGAGAGCCGGGGAGCTGTTTTTT. Its protein product is CASSQGQTSGRAGELFF.

This rearrangement joins TRBV12-3 or TRBV12-4 to TRBJ1-2; 8 bases align to TRBD1. The CDR3 has 16 amino acids. Trimming cost V 4 bases and J 4 bases; bases outside gene matches: 11. Here the CDR3 DNA reads TGTGCCAGCAGTTCGAAGCCCCCAGGGGGCGCCTATGGCTACACCTTC. Protein product: CASSSKPPGGAYGYTF.

The CDR3 region has the DNA TGCGCCAGCAGCCAAGGAGGGGGGACGGCTTTCTTT. It yields the protein CASSQGGGTAFF. V usage is TRBV4-1 and J usage is TRBJ1-1; D perhaps matches TRBD1 (6 bases). Trimming stripped 1 base from V and 11 bases from J, with 11 bases between. The germline V gene has CDR1 MGHRA and CDR2 YSYEKL. The CDR3 extends over 12 amino acids.

V gene TRBV27 combines with J gene TRBJ2-1; no firm D call. This CDR3 is 13 amino acids long. In germline, CDR1 is MNHEY, CDR2 SMNVEV (reference sequence). V shed 5 bases and J shed 7 bases, with 12 bases lying between them. The CDR3 region has the DNA TGTGCCAGCAGTCTTTCCCTAGGTAATGAGCAGTTCTTC. Its protein product is CASSLSLGNEQFF.

The J gene is TRBJ2-3, the V gene TRBV7-9; D unresolved. The CDR3 runs to 14 residues. CDR1 is SEHNR, CDR2 FQNEAQ, per germline (reference sequence). Between the trimmed V and J ends, which lost 2 bases and 6 bases, there was a span of 12 bases. CDR3 DNA sequence: TGTGCCAGCAGCTTACCCCTGCTAGGGGATACGCAGTATTTT. As protein: CASSLPLLGDTQYF.

The chain has TRBV9 and TRBJ1-1; D remains unclear. Trimming pared 0 bases from V and 1 base from J, leaving 10 bases between. Germline-derived CDR1 and CDR2 are SGDLS and YYNGEE. The CDR3 length is 15 residues. CDR3 in amino acids: CASSVEVSPNTEAFF. CDR3 nucleotides: TGTGCCAGCAGCGTAGAGGTCTCCCCGAACACTGAAGCTTTCTTT.

This chain uses TRBV20-1 with TRBJ2-5; no firm D call. The CDR3 runs to 16 residues. V was trimmed by 2 bases and J by 2 bases, leaving 18 bases between them. CDR1 and CDR2 from the germline V gene are DFQATT and SNEGSKA (reference sequence). The CDR3 DNA reads as TGCAGTGCTAGAACGGACCCCACATTCCCGCAAGAGACCCAGTACTTC. Its translation is CSARTDPTFPQETQYF.